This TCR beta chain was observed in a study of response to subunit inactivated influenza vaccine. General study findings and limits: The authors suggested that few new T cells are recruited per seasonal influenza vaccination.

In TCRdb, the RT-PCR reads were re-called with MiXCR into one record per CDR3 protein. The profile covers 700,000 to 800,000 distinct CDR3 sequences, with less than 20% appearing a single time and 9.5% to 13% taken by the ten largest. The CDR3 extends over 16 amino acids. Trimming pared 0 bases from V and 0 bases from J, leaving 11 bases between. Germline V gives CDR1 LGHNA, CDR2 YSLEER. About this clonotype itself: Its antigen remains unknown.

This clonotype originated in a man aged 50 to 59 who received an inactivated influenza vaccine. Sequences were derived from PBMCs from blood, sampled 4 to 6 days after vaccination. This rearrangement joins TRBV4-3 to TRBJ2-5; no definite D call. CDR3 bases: TGCGCCAGCAGCCAAGATACTGGGGTGTACCAAGAGACCCAGTACTTC. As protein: CASSQDTGVYQETQYF.